This T cell receptor beta chain was captured in a study of T cells in women clearing cervical HPV infection. Sequenced by immunoSEQ multiplex PCR; TCRdb stores in-frame clones only, minus some. The listing records around 44,000 clones. The sequencing input was blood buffy coat. This clonotype originated in a woman aged 18 to 75 with a cervical HPV16 infection that either progressed to CIN3+ or cleared (not recorded which).

CDR3 bases read: TGTGCCAGCAGCTTAGCAGTTTCTCGGGACTCG. It specifies CASSLAVSRDS. The CDR3 as a whole reads CASSLAVSRDSQYF. This chain uses TRBV7-9 with TRBJ2-3, with a possible D match to TRBD2 (6 bases). The read comes to an end 3 residues before the CDR3 does, leaving the germline J gene to fill in the end. Germline V gene lookup returns CDR1 SEHNR and CDR2 FQNEAQ (reference sequence). The CDR3 contains 14 residues.